This T cell receptor beta chain was identified in a study of cytomegalovirus exposure and HLA in healthy donors. Study-level results: The study put 150 to 200 TCR beta chains on its list as cytomegalovirus-associated. Reports indicated that the classifier achieved high specificity and sensitivity in diagnosing cytomegalovirus status.

A note on this clone: Its antigen is undetermined.

The CDR3 covers 13 residues. Germline V CDR1 and CDR2: SGHRS, YFSETQ. The V gene lost 4 bases and the J gene lost 8 bases, with 12 bases spanning the gap. The PCR contained 60 Vbeta and 13 Jbeta primers. Libraries were prepared by immunoSEQ multiplex PCR; TCRdb keeps only in-frame clonotypes and omits some of them. Among around 170,000 clones listed, roughly 75% were seen once. The sequenced sample was PBMCs. The receptor's source is a woman in her forties or fifties in good health and CMV-seropositive. The chain carries TRBV5-1 and TRBJ1-4; maybe TRBD1 (5 bases). The CDR3 sequence is CASSPRGGEKLFF. In nucleotides, the CDR3 is TGCGCCAGCAGCCCAAGGGGTGGCGAAAAACTGTTTTTT.